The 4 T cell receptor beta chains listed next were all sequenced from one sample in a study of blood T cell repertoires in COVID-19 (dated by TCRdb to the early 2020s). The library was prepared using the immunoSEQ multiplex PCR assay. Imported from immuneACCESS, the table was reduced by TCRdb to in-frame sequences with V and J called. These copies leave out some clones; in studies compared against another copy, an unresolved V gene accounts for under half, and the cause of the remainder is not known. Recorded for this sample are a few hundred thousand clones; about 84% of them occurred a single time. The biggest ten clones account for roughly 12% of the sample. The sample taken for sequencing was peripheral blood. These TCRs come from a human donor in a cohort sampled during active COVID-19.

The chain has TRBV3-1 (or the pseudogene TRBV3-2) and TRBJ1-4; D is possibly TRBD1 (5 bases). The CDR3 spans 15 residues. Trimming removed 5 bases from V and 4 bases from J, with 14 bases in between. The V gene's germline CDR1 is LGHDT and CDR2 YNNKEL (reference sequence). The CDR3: CASSAAGGFNEKLFF. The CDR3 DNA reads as TGTGCCAGCAGCGCCGCGGGGGGGTTTAATGAAAAACTGTTTTTT.

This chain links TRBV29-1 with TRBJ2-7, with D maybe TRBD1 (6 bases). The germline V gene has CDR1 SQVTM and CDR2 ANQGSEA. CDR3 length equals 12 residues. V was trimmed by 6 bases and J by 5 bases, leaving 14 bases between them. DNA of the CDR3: TGCAGCGTGTCCCGGGACAAGGACGAGCAGTACTTC. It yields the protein CSVSRDKDEQYF.

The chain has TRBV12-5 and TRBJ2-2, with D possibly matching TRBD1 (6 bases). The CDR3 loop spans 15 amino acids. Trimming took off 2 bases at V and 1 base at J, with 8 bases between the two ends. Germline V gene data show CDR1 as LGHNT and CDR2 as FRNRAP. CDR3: CASGLKQGNTGELFF. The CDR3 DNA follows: TGTGCTAGTGGTTTGAAACAGGGGAACACCGGGGAGCTGTTTTTT. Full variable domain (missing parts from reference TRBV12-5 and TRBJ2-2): DARVTQTPRHKVTEMGQEVTMRCQPILGHNTVFWYRQTMMQGLELLAYFRNRAPLDDSGMPKDRFSAEMPDATLATLKIQPSEPRDSAVYFCASGLKQGNTGELFFGEGSRLTVL.

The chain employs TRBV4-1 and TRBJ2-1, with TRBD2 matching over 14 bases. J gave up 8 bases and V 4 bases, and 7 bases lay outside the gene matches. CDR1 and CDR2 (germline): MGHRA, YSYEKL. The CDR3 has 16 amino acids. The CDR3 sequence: CASSPRLAGGWDEQFF. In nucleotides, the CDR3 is TGCGCCAGCAGCCCTCGACTAGCGGGAGGGTGGGATGAGCAGTTCTTC.